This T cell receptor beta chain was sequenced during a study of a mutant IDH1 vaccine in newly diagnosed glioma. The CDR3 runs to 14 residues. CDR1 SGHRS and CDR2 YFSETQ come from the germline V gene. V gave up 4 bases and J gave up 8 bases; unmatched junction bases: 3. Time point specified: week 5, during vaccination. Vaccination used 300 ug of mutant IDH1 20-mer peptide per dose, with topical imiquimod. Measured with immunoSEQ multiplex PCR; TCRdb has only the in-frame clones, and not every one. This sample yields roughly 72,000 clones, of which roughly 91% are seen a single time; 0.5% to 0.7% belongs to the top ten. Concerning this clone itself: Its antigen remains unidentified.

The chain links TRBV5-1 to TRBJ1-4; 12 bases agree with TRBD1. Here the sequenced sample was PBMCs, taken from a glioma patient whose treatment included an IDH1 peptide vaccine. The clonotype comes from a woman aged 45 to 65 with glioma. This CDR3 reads CASSAGTGGEKLFF. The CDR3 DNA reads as TGCGCCAGCAGCGCAGGGACAGGGGGCGAAAAACTGTTTTTT.